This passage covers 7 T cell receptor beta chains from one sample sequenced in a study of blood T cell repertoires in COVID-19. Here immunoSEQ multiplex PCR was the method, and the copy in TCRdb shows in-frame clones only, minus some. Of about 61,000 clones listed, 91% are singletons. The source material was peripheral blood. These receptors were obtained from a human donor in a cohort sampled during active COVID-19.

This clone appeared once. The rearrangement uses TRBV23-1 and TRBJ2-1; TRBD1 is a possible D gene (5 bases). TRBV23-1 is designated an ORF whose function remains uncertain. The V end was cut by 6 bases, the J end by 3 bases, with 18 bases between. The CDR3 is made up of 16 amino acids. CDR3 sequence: CASSRRTPTNYNEQFF. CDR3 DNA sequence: TGCGCCAGCAGCCGACGGACACCAACGAACTACAATGAGCAGTTCTTC.

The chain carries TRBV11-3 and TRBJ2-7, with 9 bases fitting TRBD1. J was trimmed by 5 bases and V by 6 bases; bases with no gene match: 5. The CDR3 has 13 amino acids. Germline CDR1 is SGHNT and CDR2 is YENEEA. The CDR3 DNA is TGTGCCAGCAGGGGACAGGGTTCGCACGAGCAGTACTTC. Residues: CASRGQGSHEQYF.

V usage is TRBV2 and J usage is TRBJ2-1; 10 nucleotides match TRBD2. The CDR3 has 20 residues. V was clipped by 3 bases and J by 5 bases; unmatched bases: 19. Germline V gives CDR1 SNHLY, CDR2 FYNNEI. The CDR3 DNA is TGTGCCAGCAGTGAGATCACGGGTCTAGCGGGAGTCCTCCGGGACAATGAGCAGTTCTTC. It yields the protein CASSEITGLAGVLRDNEQFF.

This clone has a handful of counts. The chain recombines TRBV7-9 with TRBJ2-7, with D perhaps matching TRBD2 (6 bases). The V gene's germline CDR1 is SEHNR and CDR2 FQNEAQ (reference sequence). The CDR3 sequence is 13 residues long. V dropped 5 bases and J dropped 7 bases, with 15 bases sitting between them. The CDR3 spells CASSTIREVEQYF. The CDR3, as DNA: TGTGCCAGCAGCACCATAAGGGAGGTGGAGCAGTACTTC.

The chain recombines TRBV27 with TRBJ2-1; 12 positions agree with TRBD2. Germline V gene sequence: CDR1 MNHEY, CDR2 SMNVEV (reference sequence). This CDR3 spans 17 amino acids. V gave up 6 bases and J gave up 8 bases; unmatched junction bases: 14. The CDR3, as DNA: TGTGCCAGCAGCCATGGGCCGGCTAGCGGGAGGGCCCATGAGCAGTTCTTC. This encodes CASSHGPASGRAHEQFF.

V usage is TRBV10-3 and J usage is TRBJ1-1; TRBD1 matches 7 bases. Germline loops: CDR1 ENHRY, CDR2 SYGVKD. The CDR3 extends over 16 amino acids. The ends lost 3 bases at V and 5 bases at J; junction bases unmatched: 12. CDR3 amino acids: CAISDRQGRSGTEAFF. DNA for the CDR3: TGTGCCATCAGTGACCGACAGGGTAGGAGTGGGACTGAAGCTTTCTTT.

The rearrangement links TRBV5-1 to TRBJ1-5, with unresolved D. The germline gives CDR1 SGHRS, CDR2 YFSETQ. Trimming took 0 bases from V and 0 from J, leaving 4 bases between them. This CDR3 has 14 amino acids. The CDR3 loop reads CASSLDNSNQPQHF. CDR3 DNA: TGCGCCAGCAGCTTGGACAATAGCAATCAGCCCCAGCATTTT.